These 13 T cell receptor beta chains originate from one sample sequenced in a study of control samples from healthy donors and cancer patients. Measured with immunoSEQ multiplex PCR; TCRdb has only the in-frame clones, and not every one. The sample consists of approximately 150,000 clones, approximately 91% of them appearing once. Sequenced: blood. These receptors were collected from a man under 40 in good health.

The gene calls are TRBV5-5 and TRBJ1-1, with D unclear. Germline lookup yields CDR1 SGHKS and CDR2 YYEKEE (reference sequence). Between the trimmed V and J ends, which lost 0 bases and 2 bases, there was a span of 2 bases. The CDR3 runs 12 residues. CDR3 sequence (DNA): TGTGCCAGCAGCTTGGTTAACACTGAAGCTTTCTTT. It translates to CASSLVNTEAFF.

This chain joins TRBV27 and TRBJ1-3; D not resolved. Germline V gene data show CDR1 as MNHEY and CDR2 as SMNVEV (reference sequence). V was trimmed by 6 bases and J by 2 bases, leaving 14 bases between them. The CDR3 spans 15 residues. In nucleotides, the CDR3 is TGTGCCAGCAGCTCATCGGGAGACACTGGAAACACCATATATTTT. This codes for CASSSSGDTGNTIYF.

The rearrangement joins TRBV27 to TRBJ1-2, with 7 positions matching TRBD1. This CDR3 region has 13 residues. Trimming cost V 6 bases and J 4 bases; bases outside gene matches: 5. Germline lookup yields CDR1 MNHEY and CDR2 SMNVEV (reference sequence). This chain's CDR3 is CASRPQGRYGYTF. The CDR3 DNA follows: TGTGCCAGCAGGCCACAGGGGCGCTATGGCTACACCTTC.

This sequence joins TRBV7-9 and TRBJ1-2; TRBD1 is a possible D gene (5 bases). V dropped 0 bases and J dropped 6 bases, with 17 bases sitting between them. Per the germline V gene, CDR1 is SEHNR and CDR2 is FQNEAQ (reference sequence). This CDR3 spans 16 amino acids. The CDR3 bases are TGTGCCAGCAGCTTAGCGCTAGGGGAACTAAGTGATGGCTACACCTTC. Translation gives CASSLALGELSDGYTF.

This sequence joins TRBV6-1 and TRBJ1-5; 7 nucleotides agree with TRBD1. This CDR3 comprises 17 residues. The V segment lost 3 bases and the J segment 4 bases; nucleotides outside the gene matches: 12. CDR1 and CDR2 from the germline V gene are MNHNS and SASEGT. CDR3 sequence reads: CASSDRGDIRGNQPQHF. The CDR3 DNA sequence: TGTGCCAGCAGTGACAGGGGGGACATACGAGGAAATCAGCCCCAGCATTTT.

The chain is built from TRBV5-1 and TRBJ2-1; 12 bases align to TRBD2. Germline V lookup: CDR1 SGHRS, CDR2 YFSETQ. There are 15 residues in the CDR3. Trimming cost V 2 bases and J 4 bases; bases outside gene matches: 1. The CDR3 DNA follows: TGCGCCAGCAGCTTACTAGCGGGGGGTTACAATGAGCAGTTCTTC. Translated: CASSLLAGGYNEQFF.

The chain employs TRBV5-4 and TRBJ2-3; D is perhaps TRBD2 (5 bases). The CDR3 spans 13 residues. V was cut by 4 bases and J by 4 bases, with 10 bases left in between. Germline V gives CDR1 SGHNT, CDR2 YYREEE (reference sequence). As DNA, the CDR3 is TGTGCCAGCAGCGTCCTAGCCGCAGATACGCAGTATTTT. This codes for CASSVLAADTQYF.

The chain is built from TRBV7-9 and TRBJ2-7, with D possibly called TRBD1 or TRBD2 (5 bases each). The CDR3 has 14 amino acids. The germline V and J ends were trimmed by 4 bases and 5 bases, with 15 bases remaining between them. From germline, CDR1 is SEHNR and CDR2 FQNEAQ (reference sequence). The CDR3 sequence is CASSSAGASNEQYF. DNA for the CDR3: TGTGCCAGCAGCTCTGCCGGGGCTTCAAACGAGCAGTACTTC. Using reference TRBV7-9 and TRBJ2-7 for the parts outside the CDR3, the full variable domain is DTGVSQNPRHKITKRGQNVTFRCDPISEHNRLYWYRQTLGQGPEFLTYFQNEAQLEKSRLLSDRFSAERPKGSFSTLEIQRTEQGDSAMYLCASSSAGASNEQYFGPGTRLTVT.

The V and J genes are TRBV12-5 and TRBJ1-4, with a possible D match to TRBD1 (5 bases). V lost 1 base and J 0 bases, leaving 12 bases between the germline ends. This CDR3 region has 17 residues. Germline V gives CDR1 LGHNT, CDR2 FRNRAP. The CDR3 sequence: CASGLGRGGATNEKLFF. In DNA, the CDR3 is TGTGCTAGTGGTTTGGGACGCGGGGGAGCAACTAATGAAAAACTGTTTTTT.

This clone came up a few times. The chain joins TRBV14 to TRBJ2-7, with TRBD2 identical over 9 bases. V trimming: 3 bases; J trimming: 6 bases; junction bases outside the gene matches: 12. The CDR3 is 16 residues long. Per the germline V gene, CDR1 is SGHDN and CDR2 is FVKESK. The CDR3 DNA is TGTGCCAGCAGCCAGGGAAGCGGGGGGTCTCGGGCCGAGCAGTACTTC. It is translated as CASSQGSGGSRAEQYF.

CDR3 nucleotide sequence: TGTGCCAGCAGCGTAATCGTCTCGGGACAAATAATGAACACTGAAGCTTTCTTT. Amino acid sequence: CASSVIVSGQIMNTEAFF. This chain uses TRBV9 with TRBJ1-1; D may be TRBD1 (6 bases). V gave up 1 base and J gave up 0 bases, with 19 bases separating them. From germline, CDR1 is SGDLS and CDR2 YYNGEE. This CDR3 contains 18 residues.

The V gene is TRBV10-2, the J gene TRBJ2-1; the D gene is possibly TRBD2 (5 bases). Trimming left V 4 bases short and J 0 bases short, with 10 bases between. This CDR3 is built from 15 residues. The germline V gene encodes CDR1 WSHSY and CDR2 SAAADI. The CDR3 here is CASSVEDFSYNEQFF. CDR3 coding DNA: TGCGCCAGCAGTGTAGAGGACTTCTCCTACAATGAGCAGTTCTTC.

The rearrangement joins TRBV29-1 to TRBJ2-3; D is uncertain. The CDR3 has 15 residues. Germline CDR1 and CDR2: SQVTM and ANQGSEA. The ends were cut back, 3 bases at V and 4 bases at J, with 17 bases in the middle. DNA of the CDR3: TGCAGCGTTGACTCGGACGCCGTTGGCGCAGATACGCAGTATTTT. Residues: CSVDSDAVGADTQYF.